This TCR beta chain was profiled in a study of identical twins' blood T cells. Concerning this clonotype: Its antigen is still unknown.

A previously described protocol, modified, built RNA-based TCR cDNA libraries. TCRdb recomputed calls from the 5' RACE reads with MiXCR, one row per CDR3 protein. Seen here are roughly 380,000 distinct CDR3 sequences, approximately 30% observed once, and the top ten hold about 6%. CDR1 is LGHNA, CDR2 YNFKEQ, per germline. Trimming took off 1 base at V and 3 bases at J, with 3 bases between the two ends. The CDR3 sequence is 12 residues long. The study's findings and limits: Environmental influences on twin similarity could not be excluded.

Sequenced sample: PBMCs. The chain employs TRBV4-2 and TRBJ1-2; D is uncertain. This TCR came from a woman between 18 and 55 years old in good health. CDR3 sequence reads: CASSQVDYGYTF. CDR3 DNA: TGTGCCAGCAGCCAAGTGGACTATGGCTACACCTTC.